The clone carrying this T cell receptor (beta chain) was counted once. The CDR3 is 17 amino acids. V shed 3 bases and J 5 bases; nucleotides not matched to a gene: 15. Germline CDR1 reads MGHRA; CDR2 reads YSYEKL. The data derive from a study of T cell changes during pregnancy in multiple sclerosis. Libraries were prepared by immunoSEQ multiplex PCR; TCRdb keeps only in-frame clonotypes and omits some of them. The repertoire holds some 67,000 clones, more than 85% seen once, with roughly 2% in the top ten. Sequenced material: peripheral blood, taken in the first trimester of pregnancy. The chain joins TRBV4-1 to TRBJ2-7; 8 nucleotides line up with TRBD2. The sequence was obtained from a female donor with multiple sclerosis, enrolled in a pregnancy study. In DNA form, the CDR3 reads TGCGCCAGCAGCCACCCCCGTTTCCAGCGGGAGAGCCACGAGCAGTACTTC. It yields the protein CASSHPRFQRESHEQYF.